The 27 T cell receptor beta chains presented below share a single source sample, sequenced in a study (dated by TCRdb to 2015 to 2017). The library was prepared using 5' RACE. Sequencing was carried out with an Illumina MiSeq. In TCRdb, the public reads were trimmed at Q25 with fastp and aligned with MiXCR, with productive beta chains retained. Under each unique CDR3 protein, matching rows form one entry showing the most common genes and DNA. This sample gives about 32,000 distinct CDR3 sequences in total; around a quarter of them show up just once. The ten largest clones capture approximately 4.3% of the sample. The sample taken for sequencing was memory CD4+ T cells sorted from blood. In the paper's terms, the cell subset or site label means: memory CD4+ T cells, CD4+CD45RO+CD25-. Receptors were obtained from a female donor with breast cancer.

This clonotype was observed at least ten times. The CDR3 coding sequence is TGTGCCAGCAGTTTGGAGACCGCCCCTCTGTATTTT. This encodes CASSLETAPLYF. The V gene is TRBV27, the J gene TRBJ2-3; no firm D call. V lost 3 bases to trimming and J lost 14 bases, with 15 bases between them. The CDR3 totals 12 residues. Per the germline V gene, CDR1 is MNHEY and CDR2 is SMNVEV (reference sequence).

This clonotype has just a few counts. The chain employs TRBV29-1 and TRBJ2-5; TRBD2 might be the D (7 bases). The CDR3 has 13 amino acids. V gave up 7 bases and J gave up 1 base, with 13 bases separating them. Looked up from germline, CDR1 is SQVTM and CDR2 is ANQGSEA. CDR3: CSAEGGAQETQYF. DNA of the CDR3: TGCAGCGCCGAAGGGGGGGCCCAAGAGACCCAGTACTTC.

In the case of this clonotype: A much more abundant neighbour one base away suggests this may be a read error. The V and J genes are TRBV12-3 or TRBV12-4 and TRBJ2-1; TRBD2 agrees at 9 bases. This CDR3 is 14 amino acids long. Here the CDR3 reads CTSNGTSRYNEQFF. Here the CDR3 DNA reads TGTACCAGCAACGGGACTAGCAGATACAATGAGCAGTTCTTC.

The genes are TRBV12-3 or TRBV12-4 and TRBJ2-3, with D maybe TRBD1 (8 bases). V lost 3 bases, J lost 4 bases, and 14 bases lay in between. The length of the CDR3 is 15 residues. The DNA of the CDR3 is TGTGCCAGCAGTTTGAACAGGGGGGGCGCAGATACGCAGTATTTT. This translates into CASSLNRGGADTQYF.

This chain links TRBV4-1 with TRBJ2-1; TRBD2 matches 13 bases. V trimming: 4 bases; J trimming: 4 bases; junction bases outside the gene matches: 4. Looked up from germline, CDR1 is MGHRA and CDR2 is YSYEKL. The CDR3 extends over 16 amino acids. The CDR3 DNA sequence: TGCGCCAGCAGCCCAACTAGCGGGGGGGTATACAATGAGCAGTTCTTC. It is translated as CASSPTSGGVYNEQFF.

This clonotype was observed a few times. The chain combines TRBV11-2 with TRBJ2-7; D is perhaps TRBD2 (5 bases). Germline lookup yields CDR1 SGHAT and CDR2 FQNNGV. The CDR3 loop spans 14 amino acids. V lost 5 bases to trimming and J lost 7 bases, with 18 bases between them. CDR3: CASSPSSSPLEQYF. The CDR3 coding sequence is TGTGCCAGCAGCCCTTCTAGCTCCCCCCTGGAGCAGTACTTC.

The sample holds many counts of this clonotype. The chain is built from TRBV5-1 and TRBJ2-7; tentatively, D is TRBD1 (5 bases). The length of the CDR3 is 14 residues. Germline CDR1 SGHRS, CDR2 YFSETQ. Trimming stripped 1 base from V and 6 bases from J, with 14 bases between. CDR3 in amino acids: CASSLRTGTPEQYF. The CDR3 DNA sequence: TGCGCCAGCAGCTTGCGAACAGGAACTCCCGAGCAGTACTTC.

This chain links TRBV29-1 with TRBJ2-7; perhaps TRBD2 as D (6 bases). V was pared by 2 bases and J by 2 bases, with 19 bases between. The germline gives CDR1 SQVTM, CDR2 ANQGSEA. The CDR3 is made up of 16 amino acids. This CDR3 is CSVETPEGTGAYEQYF. The DNA for the CDR3 is TGCAGCGTTGAAACCCCAGAGGGGACGGGGGCCTACGAGCAGTACTTC.

Comment on this clonotype: A much larger clone lies a single base off, so this may be a read error. V is TRBV20-1 and J is TRBJ1-4; tentatively, D is TRBD1 (6 bases). The CDR3 totals 15 residues. In germline, CDR1 is DFQATT, CDR2 SNEGSKA (reference sequence). The DNA for the CDR3 is TGCAGTGCTAGAGACTACAGGGAAACTAATGGAAAACTGTTTTTT. Translating gives CSARDYRETNGKLFF.

The chain carries TRBV7-4 and TRBJ2-7, with TRBD2 matching 10 bases. The V and J ends lost 5 bases and 1 base, in that order; junction bases with no gene match: 5. Germline assignment: CDR1 SGHVT and CDR2 SQSDAQ. This CDR3 is 15 amino acids long. The CDR3 DNA follows: TGTGCCAGCAGCCCCCAGACTAGCGGGTCCTACGAGCAGTACTTC. It is translated as CASSPQTSGSYEQYF. Full variable domain (rest looked up from reference TRBV7-4 and TRBJ2-7): GAGVSQSPRYKVAKRGRDVALRCDSISGHVTLYWYRQTLGQGSEVLTYSQSDAQRDKSGRPSGRFSAERPERSVSTLKIQRTEQGDSAVYLCASSPQTSGSYEQYFGPGTRLTVT.

This clonotype was detected only a few times. The chain joins TRBV4-1 to TRBJ2-7; the match to TRBD1 covers 10 bases. CDR3 size: 15 residues. Germline CDR1 and CDR2: MGHRA and YSYEKL. V shed 5 bases and J 6 bases; nucleotides not matched to a gene: 10. The CDR3 region has the DNA TGCGCCAGCAGCTTAGCCGGGACAGGGGCGGGCGAGCAGTACTTC. This gives the protein CASSLAGTGAGEQYF.

This clonotype appeared many times. This chain joins TRBV7-3 and TRBJ2-3; D might be TRBD1 or TRBD2, each matching 5 bases. The germline V and J ends were trimmed by 5 bases and 2 bases, with 14 bases remaining between them. The CDR3 is made up of 15 amino acids. Germline CDR1 SGHTA, CDR2 FQGTGA. In DNA form, the CDR3 reads TGTGCCAGCAGCCCCCGGGACCAATTCACAGATACGCAGTATTTT. It codes for CASSPRDQFTDTQYF. The variable domain in full, completed from reference TRBV7-3 and TRBJ2-3, reads GAGVSQTPSNKVTEKGKYVELRCDPISGHTALYWYRQSLGQGPEFLIYFQGTGAADDSGLPNDRFFAVRPEGSVSTLKIQRTERGDSAVYLCASSPRDQFTDTQYFGPGTRLTVL.

This clonotype turned up a few times. This chain joins TRBV27 and TRBJ1-6; perhaps TRBD1 as D (5 bases). The germline V gene encodes CDR1 MNHEY and CDR2 SMNVEV (reference sequence). The V end lost 6 bases, the J end lost 9 bases, and 9 bases lay between the germline ends. This CDR3 region has 12 residues. The CDR3 coding sequence is TGTGCCAGCAGCGCCGGGACTTCACCCCTCCACTTT. It is translated as CASSAGTSPLHF.

This chain connects TRBV29-1 to TRBJ1-2; possible D gene TRBD1, 6 bases. V was pared by 7 bases and J by 2 bases, with 17 bases between. The CDR3 loop spans 14 amino acids. From germline, CDR1 is SQVTM and CDR2 ANQGSEA. CDR3: CSEESRDKNYGYTF. CDR3 bases: TGCAGCGAAGAGTCCCGGGACAAGAACTATGGCTACACCTTC.

This clonotype appeared a few times. This sequence joins TRBV6-2 or TRBV6-3 and TRBJ2-1, with no clear D. This CDR3 spans 16 amino acids. V lost 5 bases and J 1 base, leaving 15 bases between the germline ends. The germline V gene encodes CDR1 MNHEY and CDR2 SVGEGT. CDR3 sequence reads: CASSSPVPGSYNEQFF. The CDR3 DNA sequence: TGTGCCAGCAGTAGCCCGGTCCCGGGTTCCTACAATGAGCAGTTCTTC.

This clonotype is labeled medium-sized (0.01 to 0.1%). CDR3 sequence (DNA): TGTGCCAGCAGTTTATTAGGTCAGCCCCAGCATTTT. Translating it yields CASSLLGQPQHF. The chain links TRBV27 to TRBJ1-5; D remains unclear. This CDR3 has 12 amino acids. Germline CDR1 MNHEY, CDR2 SMNVEV (reference sequence). V lost 1 base to trimming and J lost 6 bases, with 4 bases between them.

The chain carries TRBV29-1 and TRBJ1-1, with no clear D. Germline CDR1 and CDR2: SQVTM and ANQGSEA. Deletions cut 3 bases from V and 4 bases from J, with 9 bases between. The CDR3 has 12 residues. CDR3 residues: CSVEVGGTEAFF. The CDR3 DNA follows: TGCAGCGTTGAGGTCGGAGGCACTGAAGCTTTCTTT.

Of note for this clonotype: A much larger clone differs from this one at a single base, so this may be a read error. The conserved phenylalanine or tryptophan is not found at the CDR3 terminus, so this likely reflects a read error. The V call is TRBV4-3, the J call TRBJ2-1; D not resolved. Trimming left V 3 bases short and J 9 bases short, with 12 bases between. This CDR3 spans 13 amino acids. CDR1 and CDR2 from the germline V gene are LGHNA and YSLEER. The CDR3 loop is CASSQGGLGEQFS. The DNA of the CDR3 is TGCGCCAGCAGCCAGGGTGGTCTGGGTGAGCAGTTCTCC.

Notes on this clonotype: One base away lies a much larger clone, so this may be a sequencing read error. The chain joins TRBV18 to TRBJ1-1; D call uncertain. The CDR3 has 14 residues. CDR1 and CDR2 from the germline V gene are KGHSH and LQKENI. DNA of the CDR3: TGTACCAGCTCTGGAGGGTCGGCGAACACTGAAGCTTTCTTT. It codes for CTSSGGSANTEAFF.

This clonotype has more than one count but fewer than ten. This chain joins TRBV28 and TRBJ2-1; no reliable D call. Trimming removed 3 bases from V and 5 bases from J, with 11 bases in between. Germline assignment: CDR1 MDHEN and CDR2 SYDVKM. The CDR3 totals 14 residues. DNA for the CDR3: TGTGCCAGCAGTTTTTTAGGCCCCAACAATGAGCAGTTCTTC. Translating it yields CASSFLGPNNEQFF.

V is TRBV7-3 and J is TRBJ2-5; 10 bases align to TRBD1. With V trimmed by 5 bases and J by 4 bases, 4 bases remained unmatched. This CDR3 spans 14 amino acids. Per germline, CDR1 SGHTA and CDR2 FQGTGA. CDR3 amino acids: CASSLTGGGETQYF. The CDR3 DNA follows: TGTGCCAGCAGCCTGACAGGGGGCGGAGAGACCCAGTACTTC.

This clonotype appeared many times. This chain connects TRBV10-1 to TRBJ2-1, with no clear D. The germline CDR1 and CDR2 sequences are WNHNN and SYGVQD (reference sequence). There are 12 residues in the CDR3. Between the trimmed V and J ends, which lost 3 bases and 4 bases, there was a span of 4 bases. The CDR3 sequence is CASSDLYNEQFF. Written as DNA, the CDR3 is TGCGCCAGCAGTGATTTGTACAATGAGCAGTTCTTC.

In this sample, this clonotype turned up many times. The chain employs TRBV6-5 and TRBJ2-7, with 10 bases fitting TRBD1. CDR1 is MNHEY and CDR2 is SVGAGI in the germline V gene. The CDR3 loop spans 18 amino acids. Trimming cost V 5 bases and J 6 bases; bases outside gene matches: 19. The CDR3 sequence is CASSHRLRDRGPTREQYF. In DNA, the CDR3 is TGTGCCAGCAGTCACCGGTTGCGGGACAGGGGACCTACCCGCGAGCAGTACTTC.

By share of the sample, this clonotype is medium-sized. This rearrangement joins TRBV27 to TRBJ2-5, with TRBD2 matching over 14 bases. After removal of 6 bases from V and 5 bases from J, the junction contained 5 bases not matched to a gene. CDR1 and CDR2 (germline): MNHEY, SMNVEV (reference sequence). The CDR3 totals 15 residues. The CDR3 DNA follows: TGTGCCAGCAGCACCGGGACTAGCGGGGGCGAGACCCAGTACTTC. It is translated as CASSTGTSGGETQYF.

The rearrangement uses TRBV20-1 and TRBJ2-3; D is perhaps TRBD1 or TRBD2 (5 bases each). The CDR3 length is 15 residues. Looked up from germline, CDR1 is DFQATT and CDR2 is SNEGSKA (reference sequence). V was pared by 5 bases and J by 0 bases, with 15 bases between. CDR3 sequence (DNA): TGCAGTGCTGCCAGGGACGAAACTAGCACAGATACGCAGTATTTT. Translated: CSAARDETSTDTQYF.

This clonotype has a count of ten or more. The V call is TRBV29-1, the J call TRBJ2-7, with D perhaps matching TRBD1 (5 bases). V was trimmed by 4 bases and J by 2 bases, leaving 21 bases between them. The CDR3 is made up of 16 amino acids. CDR1 and CDR2 from the germline V gene are SQVTM and ANQGSEA. The CDR3 sequence: CSVVGWAGKATYEQYF. CDR3 sequence (DNA): TGCAGCGTTGTCGGCTGGGCAGGGAAAGCGACCTACGAGCAGTACTTC.

This clonotype was detected a few times. This sequence joins TRBV9 and TRBJ1-1; 7 bases are a match to TRBD1. Germline CDR1 SGDLS, CDR2 YYNGEE. The CDR3 spans 15 residues. V was pared by 4 bases and J by 1 base, with 7 bases of the junction left unmatched. CDR3 in DNA: TGTGCCAGCAGCTCGCCGGGACAGCCGAACACTGAAGCTTTCTTT. It specifies CASSSPGQPNTEAFF.